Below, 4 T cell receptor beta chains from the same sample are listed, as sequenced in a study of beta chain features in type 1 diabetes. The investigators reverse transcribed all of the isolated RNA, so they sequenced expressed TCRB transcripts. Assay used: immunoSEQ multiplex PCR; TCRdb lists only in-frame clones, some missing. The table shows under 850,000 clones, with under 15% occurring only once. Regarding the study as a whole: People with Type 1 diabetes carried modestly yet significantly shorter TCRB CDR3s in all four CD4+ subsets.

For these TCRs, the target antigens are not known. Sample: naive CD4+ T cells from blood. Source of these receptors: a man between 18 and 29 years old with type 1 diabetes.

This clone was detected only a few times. CDR3 residues: CASTLGTGLDTGELFF. The CDR3 DNA follows: TGTGCCAGCACCCTCGGGACAGGGCTGGACACCGGGGAGCTGTTTTTT. This chain links TRBV28 with TRBJ2-2, with TRBD1 matching 9 bases. Germline lookup yields CDR1 MDHEN and CDR2 SYDVKM. The CDR3 covers 16 residues. The ends lost 7 bases at V and 3 bases at J; junction bases unmatched: 9.

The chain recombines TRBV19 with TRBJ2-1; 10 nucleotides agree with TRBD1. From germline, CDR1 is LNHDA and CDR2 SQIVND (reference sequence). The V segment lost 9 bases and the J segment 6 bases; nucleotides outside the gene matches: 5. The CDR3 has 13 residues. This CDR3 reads CASSRTGGNEQFF. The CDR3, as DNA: TGTGCCAGCAGCAGGACAGGGGGCAATGAGCAGTTCTTC.

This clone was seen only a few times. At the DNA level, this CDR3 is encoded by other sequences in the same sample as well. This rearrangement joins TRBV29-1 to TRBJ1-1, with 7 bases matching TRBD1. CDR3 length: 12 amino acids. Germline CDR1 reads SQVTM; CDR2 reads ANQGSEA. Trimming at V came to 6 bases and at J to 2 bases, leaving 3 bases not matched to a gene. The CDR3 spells CSVRQGNTEAFF. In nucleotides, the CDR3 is TGCAGCGTCCGACAGGGAAACACTGAAGCTTTCTTT. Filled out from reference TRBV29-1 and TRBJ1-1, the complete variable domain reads SAVISQKPSRDICQRGTSLTIQCQVDSQVTMMFWYRQQPGQSLTLIATANQGSEATYESGFVIDKFPISRPNLTFSTLTVSNMSPEDSSIYLCSVRQGNTEAFFGQGTRLTVV.

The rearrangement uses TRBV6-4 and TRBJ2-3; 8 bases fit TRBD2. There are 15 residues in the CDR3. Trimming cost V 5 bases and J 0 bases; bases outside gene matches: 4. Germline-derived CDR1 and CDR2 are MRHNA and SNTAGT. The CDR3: CASSPGTRSTDTQYF. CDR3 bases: TGTGCCAGCAGTCCCGGGACTAGAAGCACAGATACGCAGTATTTT.